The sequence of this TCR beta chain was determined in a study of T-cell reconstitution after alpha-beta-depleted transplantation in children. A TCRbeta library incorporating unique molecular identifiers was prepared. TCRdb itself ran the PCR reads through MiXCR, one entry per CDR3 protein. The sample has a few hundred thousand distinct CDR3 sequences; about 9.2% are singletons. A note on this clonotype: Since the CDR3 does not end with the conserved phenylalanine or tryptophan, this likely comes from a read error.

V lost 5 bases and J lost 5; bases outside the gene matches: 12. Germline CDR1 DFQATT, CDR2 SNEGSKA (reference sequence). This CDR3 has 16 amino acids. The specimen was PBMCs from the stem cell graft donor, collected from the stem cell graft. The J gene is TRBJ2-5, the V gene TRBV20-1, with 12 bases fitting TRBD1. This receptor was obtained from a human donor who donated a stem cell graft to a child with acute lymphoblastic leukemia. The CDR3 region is CSASPGQGAQSETQYC. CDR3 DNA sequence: TGCAGTGCTTCACCGGGACAGGGGGCCCAAAGCGAGACCCAGTACTGC.